The 9 T cell receptor beta chains reported below all come from one sample, sequenced in a study of cytomegalovirus exposure and HLA in healthy donors. It was with 60 Vbeta and 13 Jbeta primers that the PCR ran. The method was immunoSEQ multiplex PCR; TCRdb's version includes in-frame clones alone and lacks a portion of them. The sample consists of around 140,000 clones, roughly 78% of them appearing once. Sequencing was done on a sample of PBMCs. These receptors were taken from a man aged 45 to 65 in good health and CMV-seropositive.

The chain recombines TRBV6-1 with TRBJ2-2; tentatively, D is TRBD2 (7 bases). V was cut by 5 bases and J by 6 bases, with 16 bases left in between. The CDR3 covers 15 residues. Germline CDR1 reads MNHNS; CDR2 reads SASEGT. The CDR3 DNA reads as TGTGCCAGCAGTCCTCGAGGGGGAGGGGCCGGGGAGCTGTTTTTT. Protein sequence: CASSPRGGGAGELFF.

The rearrangement links TRBV11-3 to TRBJ1-2; TRBD1 aligns across 8 bases. The germline V gene has CDR1 SGHNT and CDR2 YENEEA. The CDR3 extends over 12 amino acids. The J segment lost 6 bases and the V segment lost 3 bases, leaving 0 bases of the junction unmatched. DNA of the CDR3: TGTGCCAGCAGCTTGACAGGGGATGGCTACACCTTC. It is translated as CASSLTGDGYTF.

J is TRBJ2-7 and V is TRBV2; D is unresolved. Germline lookup yields CDR1 SNHLY and CDR2 FYNNEI. The CDR3 loop spans 13 amino acids. Trimming shortened V by 8 bases and J by 3 bases, and 14 bases separated the two germline ends. CDR3 sequence: CASALERGYEQYF. For the CDR3, the DNA is TGTGCCAGCGCCCTCGAGAGAGGCTACGAGCAGTACTTC.

The chain carries TRBV6-5 and TRBJ2-6; D remains unclear. This CDR3 spans 15 amino acids. V was clipped by 2 bases and J by 4 bases, with 9 bases between them. Looked up from germline, CDR1 is MNHEY and CDR2 is SVGAGI. The CDR3: CASSYRPGGANVLTF. The CDR3 nucleotides are TGTGCCAGCAGTTACCGCCCCGGGGGGGCCAACGTCCTGACTTTC.

This clone was observed a single time. The chain carries TRBV9 and TRBJ1-2; D is perhaps TRBD1 (5 bases). This CDR3 has 14 amino acids. Between the trimmed V and J ends, which lost 2 bases and 7 bases, there was a span of 15 bases. Looked up from germline, CDR1 is SGDLS and CDR2 is YYNGEE. The CDR3 DNA reads as TGTGCCAGCAGCGTCACCAGGGCTTCGGGTGGCTACACCTTC. Translating gives CASSVTRASGGYTF.

V is TRBV5-6 and J is TRBJ2-2; the match to TRBD1 covers 9 bases. Germline V gene data show CDR1 as SGHDT and CDR2 as YYEEEE. The CDR3 is 15 amino acids. J was trimmed by 4 bases and V by 4 bases; bases with no gene match: 5. CDR3 residues: CASSTGTGITGELFF. CDR3 nucleotides: TGTGCCAGCAGCACCGGGACAGGGATCACCGGGGAGCTGTTTTTT. Using reference TRBV5-6 and TRBJ2-2 for the parts outside the CDR3, the full variable domain is DAGVTQSPTHLIKTRGQQVTLRCSPKSGHDTVSWYQQALGQGPQFIFQYYEEEERQRGNFPDRFSGHQFPNYSSELNVNALLLGDSALYLCASSTGTGITGELFFGEGSRLTVL.

This chain links TRBV6-5 with TRBJ1-1, with 7 bases identical to TRBD1. Germline CDR1 MNHEY, CDR2 SVGAGI. The trim removed 0 bases at V and 5 bases at J, leaving 6 bases unmatched. This CDR3 is built from 15 residues. CDR3 residues: CASSYSNRGLTEAFF. Written as DNA, the CDR3 is TGTGCCAGCAGTTACTCGAATAGGGGGCTTACTGAAGCTTTCTTT.

The rearrangement joins TRBV4-3 to TRBJ1-2; D ambiguous. The CDR3 runs to 13 residues. Between the trimmed V and J ends, which lost 0 bases and 7 bases, there was a span of 9 bases. The germline V gene encodes CDR1 LGHNA and CDR2 YSLEER. The CDR3 nucleotides read TGCGCCAGCAGCCAAGATGGCAGAGGTGGCTACACCTTC. Translating it yields CASSQDGRGGYTF.

This clone was seen a few times. The chain carries TRBV7-3 and TRBJ2-3, with 9 bases identical to TRBD2. J gave up 0 bases and V 2 bases, and 12 bases lay outside the gene matches. The germline gives CDR1 SGHTA, CDR2 FQGTGA. This CDR3 spans 19 amino acids. The CDR3 nucleotides are TGTGCCAGCAGCTTATTAGCGGGAGCCGGGAGGGGCAGCACAGATACGCAGTATTTT. Translating it yields CASSLLAGAGRGSTDTQYF.